The 30 T cell receptor beta chains reported below all come from one sample, sequenced in a study of T cell responses to AZD1222 COVID-19 vaccine. Method: immunoSEQ multiplex PCR; TCRdb's copy keeps in-frame clones and lacks some. The sample has 120,000 to 150,000 clones, around 90% seen once; the top ten hold approximately 3.7%. The sequences come from peripheral blood, collected 28 days after the second AZD1222 dose. The receptors shown here come from an adult who received the AZD1222 COVID-19 vaccine.

The rearrangement joins TRBV2 to TRBJ1-6; D gene uncertain. Trimming pared 6 bases from V and 9 bases from J, leaving 18 bases between. CDR3 length: 15 amino acids. CDR1 and CDR2 (germline): SNHLY, FYNNEI. CDR3 nucleotide sequence: TGTGCCAGCAGACCCCGTGGAGACCCAGCTTCACCCCTCCACTTT. Translation gives CASRPRGDPASPLHF.

The rearrangement joins TRBV7-9 to TRBJ2-1; D not resolved. The V gene's germline CDR1 is SEHNR and CDR2 FQNEAQ (reference sequence). The CDR3 length is 11 residues. V lost 5 bases to trimming and J lost 9 bases, with 8 bases between them. The CDR3 DNA reads TGTGCCAGCAGCCTAGGGTCTGAGCAGTTCTTC. Translating gives CASSLGSEQFF.

This clone has just one count. V and J are TRBV7-2 and TRBJ2-7, with a weak D call TRBD1 (5 bases). The V end lost 5 bases, the J end lost 3 bases, and 14 bases lay between the germline ends. Germline V gene lookup returns CDR1 SGHTA and CDR2 FQGNSA. This CDR3 contains 14 residues. The CDR3 sequence is CASSPSGSYYEQYF. CDR3 coding DNA: TGTGCCAGCAGCCCCTCAGGGTCATACTACGAGCAGTACTTC.

The chain couples TRBV12-3 or TRBV12-4 to TRBJ1-5; D unclear. The CDR3 runs to 13 residues. Trimming took off 3 bases at V and 5 bases at J, with 8 bases between the two ends. CDR3 sequence (DNA): TGTGCCAGCAGTTTTCGGATAGATCAGCCCCAGCATTTT. This translates into CASSFRIDQPQHF.

The V and J genes are TRBV27 and TRBJ2-3; 8 nucleotides match TRBD1. V gave up 0 bases and J gave up 14 bases; unmatched junction bases: 4. Germline V gives CDR1 MNHEY, CDR2 SMNVEV (reference sequence). There are 12 residues in the CDR3. CDR3 sequence: CASSLSDRVLYF. The CDR3 DNA reads TGTGCCAGCAGTTTATCGGACAGGGTCCTGTATTTT.

The chain has TRBV5-4 and TRBJ2-2, with unresolved D. Trimming left V 0 bases short and J 4 bases short, with 10 bases between. Germline loops: CDR1 SGHNT, CDR2 YYREEE (reference sequence). The CDR3 covers 15 residues. The CDR3 DNA sequence: TGTGCCAGCAGCTTGGCCGGATTCGGCACCGGGGAGCTGTTTTTT. Its protein product is CASSLAGFGTGELFF.

This chain joins TRBV6-5 and TRBJ2-1; D is unclear. This CDR3 has 12 amino acids. Trimming removed 7 bases at V and 10 bases at J, with 14 bases between. The germline gives CDR1 MNHEY, CDR2 SVGAGI. CDR3 sequence: CASTSFLGEQFF. CDR3 sequence (DNA): TGTGCCAGCACCTCTTTCCTGGGGGAGCAGTTCTTC.

This chain connects TRBV7-3 to TRBJ1-1; D gene unclear. Germline-derived CDR1 and CDR2 are SGHTA and FQGTGA. Trimming removed 3 bases at V and 1 base at J, with 6 bases between. This CDR3 comprises 13 residues. Written as DNA, the CDR3 is TGTGCCAGCAGCTTTTCTAGGAACACTGAAGCTTTCTTT. This encodes CASSFSRNTEAFF.

This rearrangement joins TRBV5-1 to TRBJ2-7; D is possibly TRBD2 (5 bases). CDR3 length: 13 amino acids. Between the trimmed V and J ends, which lost 0 bases and 7 bases, there was a span of 11 bases. The germline CDR1 and CDR2 sequences are SGHRS and YFSETQ. CDR3 region: CASSLERDREQYF. DNA for the CDR3: TGCGCCAGCAGCTTGGAACGGGATCGGGAGCAGTACTTC.

The chain recombines TRBV11-2 with TRBJ2-5; D gene ambiguous. Germline lookup yields CDR1 SGHAT and CDR2 FQNNGV. V dropped 5 bases and J dropped 3 bases, with 16 bases sitting between them. The CDR3 spans 15 residues. The CDR3 coding sequence is TGTGCCAGCAGCCCCCGACCGATCACTGAAGAGACCCAGTACTTC. It encodes CASSPRPITEETQYF.

As DNA, the CDR3 is TGTGCGTTACAAAGGGGGACGGGCTATGGCTACACCTTC. It codes for CALQRGTGYGYTF. This chain links TRBV28 with TRBJ1-2; a weak D match, TRBD1 (6 bases). The CDR3 totals 13 residues. Germline CDR1 and CDR2: MDHEN and SYDVKM.

The chain uses TRBV9 and TRBJ2-1; D remains unclear. CDR1 and CDR2 from the germline V gene are SGDLS and YYNGEE. CDR3 length equals 15 residues. Trimming left V 3 bases short and J 3 bases short, with 13 bases between. In DNA, the CDR3 is TGTGCCAGCAGCGGGGCTGTACCCCTCTACAATGAGCAGTTCTTC. It specifies CASSGAVPLYNEQFF.

This chain connects TRBV7-3 to TRBJ2-2; 11 bases are a match to TRBD2. V gave up 2 bases and J gave up 0 bases; unmatched junction bases: 2. This CDR3 is built from 17 residues. Germline-derived CDR1 and CDR2 are SGHTA and FQGTGA. CDR3: CASSLGTSGTNTGELFF. The CDR3 DNA reads as TGTGCCAGCAGCTTAGGGACTAGCGGAACGAACACCGGGGAGCTGTTTTTT.

This sequence joins TRBV6-5 and TRBJ2-2; D call uncertain. Germline CDR1 reads MNHEY; CDR2 reads SVGAGI. Between the trimmed V and J ends, which lost 6 bases and 1 base, there was a span of 0 bases. This CDR3 contains 11 residues. CDR3 residues: CASRNTGELFF. CDR3 in DNA: TGTGCCAGCAGGAACACCGGGGAGCTGTTTTTT.

V usage is TRBV19 and J usage is TRBJ2-5; TRBD1 matches 7 bases. In germline, CDR1 is LNHDA, CDR2 SQIVND (reference sequence). The V segment lost 8 bases and the J segment 2 bases; nucleotides outside the gene matches: 5. The CDR3 length is 13 residues. The CDR3 loop is CASSGTVQETQYF. The CDR3 DNA reads TGTGCCAGTTCCGGGACAGTTCAAGAGACCCAGTACTTC. Using reference TRBV19 and TRBJ2-5 for the parts outside the CDR3, the full variable domain is DGGITQSPKYLFRKEGQNVTLSCEQNLNHDAMYWYRQDPGQGLRLIYYSQIVNDFQKGDIAEGYSVSREKKESFPLTVTSAQKNPTAFYLCASSGTVQETQYFGPGTRLLVL.

CDR3 nucleotides: TGTGCCAGCAGCCAAAGGGGGGCCCCGGGGCAGAAAAACATTCAGTACTTC. Protein: CASSQRGAPGQKNIQYF. J is TRBJ2-4 and V is TRBV3-1 (or the pseudogene TRBV3-2); TRBD1 or TRBD2 may be the D gene (6 bases each). CDR3 length: 17 residues. V lost 2 bases and J 4 bases, leaving 18 bases between the germline ends. The germline gives CDR1 LGHDT, CDR2 YNNKEL (reference sequence).

The CDR3 bases are TGCAGTGCTAGTACATTGACAGGGGGCAACACTGAAGCTTTCTTT. Residues: CSASTLTGGNTEAFF. The J gene is TRBJ1-1, the V gene TRBV20-1; TRBD1 matches 10 bases. The CDR3 runs 15 residues. Germline V gene sequence: CDR1 DFQATT, CDR2 SNEGSKA (reference sequence). V dropped 3 bases and J dropped 2; count of bases not matched to a gene: 6.

This sequence joins TRBV28 and TRBJ1-5; D gene ambiguous. CDR3 size: 13 residues. With 8 bases removed from V and 9 bases from J, the gap between germline ends came to 17 bases. The V gene's germline CDR1 is MDHEN and CDR2 SYDVKM. The CDR3 nucleotides read TGTGCCAGCCATCGATTGAGGTCTCCGCCCCAGCATTTT. Translating gives CASHRLRSPPQHF.

The chain recombines TRBV4-2 with TRBJ2-1; no reliable D call. The germline V gene has CDR1 LGHNA and CDR2 YNFKEQ. The length of the CDR3 is 15 residues. Between the trimmed V and J ends, which lost 1 base and 7 bases, there was a span of 14 bases. The CDR3 sequence: CASSQASGDGNEQFF. CDR3 coding DNA: TGTGCCAGCAGCCAAGCGTCCGGAGATGGGAATGAGCAGTTCTTC.

This chain links TRBV29-1 with TRBJ1-2; D remains unclear. V lost 1 base and J 1 base, leaving 7 bases between the germline ends. CDR3 length: 13 residues. Germline V gives CDR1 SQVTM, CDR2 ANQGSEA. The DNA of the CDR3 is TGCAGCGTTGAAGGACGGGGTAACTATGGCTACACCTTC. Encoded protein: CSVEGRGNYGYTF. The full variable domain, in which reference TRBV29-1 and TRBJ1-2 provide the parts outside the CDR3, is SAVISQKPSRDICQRGTSLTIQCQVDSQVTMMFWYRQQPGQSLTLIATANQGSEATYESGFVIDKFPISRPNLTFSTLTVSNMSPEDSSIYLCSVEGRGNYGYTFGSGTRLTVV.

This chain joins TRBV7-9 and TRBJ2-5; D may match TRBD1 or TRBD2 (7 bases each). The CDR3 length is 13 residues. V was shortened by 5 bases and J by 4 bases, with 11 bases between the two germline ends. Per the germline V gene, CDR1 is SEHNR and CDR2 is FQNEAQ (reference sequence). The DNA of the CDR3 is TGTGCCAGCAGCCCCAGGGGGGGAGAGACCCAGTACTTC. It specifies CASSPRGGETQYF.

J is TRBJ2-7 and V is TRBV5-1; tentative D call: TRBD1 (6 bases). Germline CDR1 SGHRS, CDR2 YFSETQ. CDR3 length: 13 residues. Deletions cut 3 bases from V and 5 bases from J, with 12 bases between. This CDR3 is CASSSTGTHEQYF. The DNA for the CDR3 is TGCGCCAGCAGCTCAACAGGGACCCACGAGCAGTACTTC.

The chain combines TRBV7-3 with TRBJ2-3, with D unclear. Germline CDR1 SGHTA, CDR2 FQGTGA. The length of the CDR3 is 14 residues. V lost 0 bases and J lost 0, with 4 bases in between. Written as DNA, the CDR3 is TGTGCCAGCAGCTTAACGACTAGCACAGATACGCAGTATTTT. It is translated as CASSLTTSTDTQYF.

This clone was observed a single time. The chain couples TRBV27 to TRBJ1-1, with a tentative D call TRBD1 (5 bases). The V gene's germline CDR1 is MNHEY and CDR2 SMNVEV (reference sequence). Trimming took off 5 bases at V and 1 base at J, with 11 bases between the two ends. The CDR3 contains 14 residues. DNA of the CDR3: TGTGCCAGCAGTCCGGGACGCCAGAACACTGAAGCTTTCTTT. Translation gives CASSPGRQNTEAFF.

This sequence joins TRBV4-3 and TRBJ1-5; D gene unclear. CDR3 length: 12 residues. Germline CDR1 reads LGHNA; CDR2 reads YSLEER. The V and J ends lost 3 bases and 3 bases respectively, with 3 bases between them. The DNA of the CDR3 is TGCGCCAGCAGCCAGATCAATCAGCCCCAGCATTTT. Translation: CASSQINQPQHF.

The chain joins TRBV5-1 to TRBJ2-4, with 14 bases fitting TRBD2. With V trimmed by 4 bases and J by 2 bases, 11 bases remained unmatched. Germline CDR1 is SGHRS and CDR2 is YFSETQ. This CDR3 has 19 amino acids. CDR3 in DNA: TGCGCCAGCAGCACGGGACTAGCGGGGGCCCGCTCGACCAAAAACATTCAGTACTTC. It translates to CASSTGLAGARSTKNIQYF.

This clone was detected only a few times. V gene TRBV28 combines with J gene TRBJ1-3; no clear D. The ends were cut back, 6 bases at V and 0 bases at J, with 12 bases in the middle. This CDR3 spans 15 amino acids. The germline CDR1 and CDR2 sequences are MDHEN and SYDVKM. The chain's CDR3 is CASRISGLSGNTIYF. The CDR3 nucleotides read TGTGCCAGCAGGATTTCAGGCCTCTCTGGAAACACCATATATTTT.

This sequence joins TRBV6-2 or TRBV6-3 and TRBJ2-3; TRBD2 is a possible D gene (6 bases). V lost 5 bases to trimming and J lost 2 bases, with 17 bases between them. The CDR3 spans 16 residues. CDR1 MNHEY and CDR2 SVGEGT come from the germline V gene. The CDR3 sequence is CASSALGGTPTDTQYF. The CDR3 DNA is TGTGCCAGCAGTGCCCTCGGAGGGACCCCCACAGATACGCAGTATTTT.

The chain links TRBV9 to TRBJ2-2; no clear D. The CDR3 is 14 residues long. V was trimmed by 0 bases and J by 2 bases, leaving 5 bases between them. Germline lookup yields CDR1 SGDLS and CDR2 YYNGEE. CDR3 amino acids: CASSVGANTGELFF. The CDR3 DNA sequence: TGTGCCAGCAGCGTAGGGGCTAACACCGGGGAGCTGTTTTTT.

The V and J genes are TRBV5-5 and TRBJ1-6, with D perhaps TRBD1 (6 bases). Trimming took 4 bases from V and 7 from J, leaving 15 bases between them. This CDR3 has 15 residues. Germline lookup yields CDR1 SGHKS and CDR2 YYEKEE (reference sequence). This chain's CDR3 is CASSQDRTENSPLHF. As DNA, the CDR3 is TGTGCCAGCAGCCAAGACCGGACAGAAAATTCACCCCTCCACTTT.